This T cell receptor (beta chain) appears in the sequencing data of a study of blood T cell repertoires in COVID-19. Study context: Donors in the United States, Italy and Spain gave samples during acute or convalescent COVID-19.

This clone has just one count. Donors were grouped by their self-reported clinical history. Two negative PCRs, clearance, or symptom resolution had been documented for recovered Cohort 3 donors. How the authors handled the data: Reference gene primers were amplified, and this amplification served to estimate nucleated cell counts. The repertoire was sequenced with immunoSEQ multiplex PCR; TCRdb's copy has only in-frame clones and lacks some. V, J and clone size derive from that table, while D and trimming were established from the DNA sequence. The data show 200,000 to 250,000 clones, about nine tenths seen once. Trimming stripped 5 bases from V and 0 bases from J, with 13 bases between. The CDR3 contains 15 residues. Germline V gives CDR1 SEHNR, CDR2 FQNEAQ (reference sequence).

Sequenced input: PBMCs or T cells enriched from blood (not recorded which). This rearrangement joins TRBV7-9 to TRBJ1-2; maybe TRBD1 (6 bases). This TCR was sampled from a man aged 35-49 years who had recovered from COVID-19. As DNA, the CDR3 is TGTGCCAGCAGCCCCTGGACAGAGACTAACTATGGCTACACCTTC. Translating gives CASSPWTETNYGYTF.